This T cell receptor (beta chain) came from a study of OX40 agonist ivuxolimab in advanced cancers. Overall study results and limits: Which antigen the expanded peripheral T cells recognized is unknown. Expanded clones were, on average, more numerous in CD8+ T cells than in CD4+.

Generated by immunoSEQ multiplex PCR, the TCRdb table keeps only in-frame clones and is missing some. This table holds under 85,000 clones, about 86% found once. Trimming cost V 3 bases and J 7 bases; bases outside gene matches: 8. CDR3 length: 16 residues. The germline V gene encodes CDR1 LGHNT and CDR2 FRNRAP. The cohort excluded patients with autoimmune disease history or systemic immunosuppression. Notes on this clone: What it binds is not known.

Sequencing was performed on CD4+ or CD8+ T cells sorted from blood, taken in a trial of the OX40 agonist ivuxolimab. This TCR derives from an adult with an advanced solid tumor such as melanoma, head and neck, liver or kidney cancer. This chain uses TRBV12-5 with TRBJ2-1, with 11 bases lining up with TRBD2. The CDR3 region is CASGFQTSGGQNEQFF. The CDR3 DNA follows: TGTGCTAGTGGTTTCCAAACTAGCGGGGGCCAAAATGAGCAGTTCTTC.